This T cell receptor (beta chain) was observed in a study of blood T cells in healthy people across ages. For the second PCR, which ran for about 6 to 11 cycles, a sample-barcoded 5' primer and a J-beta primer mix were used. Each CDR3 protein is one row after TCRdb ran MiXCR on the 5' RACE reads. The repertoire holds about a million distinct CDR3 sequences, around 48% seen once, with around an eighth in the top ten. General study findings and limits: TCR beta diversity was tightly associated with the proportion of naive T cells.

On this clonotype: The antigen is undetermined.

CDR1 and CDR2 from the germline V gene are SGHTA and FQGNSA. The CDR3 sequence is 14 residues long. V was cut by 10 bases and J by 9 bases, with 22 bases left in between. PBMCs, at least 7 million per sample, were isolated. This sequence joins TRBV7-2 and TRBJ2-1, with a tentative D call TRBD1 (5 bases). The sequencing sample was made of blood. The TCR sequence derives from a man aged 25 to 40 in good health. This chain's CDR3 is CATMPTAGRSEQFF. The CDR3, as DNA: TGTGCCACCATGCCCACTGCAGGGCGCTCTGAGCAGTTCTTC.